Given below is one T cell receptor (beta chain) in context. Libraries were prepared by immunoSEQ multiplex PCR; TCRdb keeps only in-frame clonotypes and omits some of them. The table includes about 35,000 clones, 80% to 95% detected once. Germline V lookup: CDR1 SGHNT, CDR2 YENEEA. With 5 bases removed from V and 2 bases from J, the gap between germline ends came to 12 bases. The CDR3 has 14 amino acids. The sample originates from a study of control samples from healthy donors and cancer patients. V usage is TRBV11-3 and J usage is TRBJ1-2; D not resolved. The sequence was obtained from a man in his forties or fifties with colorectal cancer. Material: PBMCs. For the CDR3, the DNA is TGTGCCAGCAGCCCCTTTGGACCGAACTATGGCTACACCTTC. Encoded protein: CASSPFGPNYGYTF.